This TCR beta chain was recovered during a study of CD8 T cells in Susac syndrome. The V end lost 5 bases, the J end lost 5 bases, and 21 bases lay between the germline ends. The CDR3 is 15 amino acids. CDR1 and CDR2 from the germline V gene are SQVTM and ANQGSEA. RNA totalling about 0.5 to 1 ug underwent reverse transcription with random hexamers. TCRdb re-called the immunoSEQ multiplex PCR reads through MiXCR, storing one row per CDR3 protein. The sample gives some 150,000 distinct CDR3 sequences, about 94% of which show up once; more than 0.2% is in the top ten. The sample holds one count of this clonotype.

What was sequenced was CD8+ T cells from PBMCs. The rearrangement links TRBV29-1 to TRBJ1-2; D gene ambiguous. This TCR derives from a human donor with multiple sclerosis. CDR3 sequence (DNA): TGCAGCGTTTACGGAAGGACCAAAGACGCTTATGGCTACACCTTC. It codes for CSVYGRTKDAYGYTF.